This is a list of T cell receptor beta chains from one sample in a study of cytomegalovirus exposure and HLA in healthy donors. Some clones are missing from TCRdb's copy, which holds only in-frame ones; the method was immunoSEQ multiplex PCR. This listing includes about 200,000 clones. Sequenced sample: PBMCs. The receptors come from a girl aged 2-9 years in good health and CMV-seropositive. Each CDR3 is given with its conserved first and last residue. A D gene is named only where the DNA matches it firmly.

TRBV27	TRBD2	TRBJ2-1	TGTGCCAGCAGACCGAAAAGCGGGAGGGCCGGTGAGCAGTTCTTC	CASRPKSGRAGEQFF
TRBV7-8	-	TRBJ1-5	TGTGCCAGCAGCTCCTTGGACAGCCCGAGTCCGACCCAGCATTTT	CASSSLDSPSPTQHF
TRBV28	-	TRBJ1-1	TGTGCCAGCAGCCGACCGGGGTGGGACATGAACACTGAAGCTTTCTTT	CASSRPGWDMNTEAFF
TRBV5-1	-	TRBJ1-1	TGCGCCAGCAGCTTGAGACAGGCGAACACTGAAGCTTTCTTT	CASSLRQANTEAFF
TRBV6-1	TRBD2	TRBJ2-7	TGTGCCAGCAGTGAAGTAGGACTAGTCTCCTACGAGCAGTACTTC	CASSEVGLVSYEQYF
TRBV5-1	-	TRBJ2-7	TGCGCCAGCAGCAGGTGGACAATATTCTACGAGCAGTACTTC	CASSRWTIFYEQYF
TRBV6-5	-	TRBJ1-1	TGTGCCAGCGCCAACAACGCCTTACAGGGCACTGAAGCTTTCTTT	CASANNALQGTEAFF
TRBV4-2	TRBD1	TRBJ1-4	TGTGCCAGCAGCCAGGGACAGGACAATGAAAAACTGTTTTTT	CASSQGQDNEKLFF
TRBV29-1	TRBD2	TRBJ2-1	TGCAGCGTTCGCCGAAAACTAGCGGGAGGGCCCGTTGAGCAGTTCTTC	CSVRRKLAGGPVEQFF
TRBV7-9	-	TRBJ1-1	TGTGCCAGCAGCCTACAGGAGGGAGGCACTGAAGCTTTCTTT	CASSLQEGGTEAFF
TRBV5-6	TRBD2	TRBJ2-7	TGTGCCAGCAGCTTGAGAACGGGAGGGTTTGACGAGCAGTACTTC	CASSLRTGGFDEQYF
TRBV19	-	TRBJ1-5	TGTGCCAGTACAGGACAAATCAATCAGCCCCAGCATTTT	CASTGQINQPQHF
TRBV6-4	-	TRBJ2-3	TGTGCCAGCAGTGACTCCTTGCGGAGCACAGATACGCAGTATTTT	CASSDSLRSTDTQYF
TRBV30	-	TRBJ2-1	TGTGCCTGGAGTGTAACCAGGGAGCAGTTCTTC	CAWSVTREQFF
TRBV18	TRBD1	TRBJ2-3	TGTGCCAGCTCACAGCCGACAGGGTCCAACACAGATACGCAGTATTTT	CASSQPTGSNTDTQYF
TRBV28	TRBD1	TRBJ2-7	TGTGCCAGCAGTTCGGGACAGGGGGCTAAAGAGCAGTACTTC	CASSSGQGAKEQYF
TRBV6-5	-	TRBJ1-1	TGTGCCAGCAGTTACCGGGGGAACACTGAAGCTTTCTTT	CASSYRGNTEAFF